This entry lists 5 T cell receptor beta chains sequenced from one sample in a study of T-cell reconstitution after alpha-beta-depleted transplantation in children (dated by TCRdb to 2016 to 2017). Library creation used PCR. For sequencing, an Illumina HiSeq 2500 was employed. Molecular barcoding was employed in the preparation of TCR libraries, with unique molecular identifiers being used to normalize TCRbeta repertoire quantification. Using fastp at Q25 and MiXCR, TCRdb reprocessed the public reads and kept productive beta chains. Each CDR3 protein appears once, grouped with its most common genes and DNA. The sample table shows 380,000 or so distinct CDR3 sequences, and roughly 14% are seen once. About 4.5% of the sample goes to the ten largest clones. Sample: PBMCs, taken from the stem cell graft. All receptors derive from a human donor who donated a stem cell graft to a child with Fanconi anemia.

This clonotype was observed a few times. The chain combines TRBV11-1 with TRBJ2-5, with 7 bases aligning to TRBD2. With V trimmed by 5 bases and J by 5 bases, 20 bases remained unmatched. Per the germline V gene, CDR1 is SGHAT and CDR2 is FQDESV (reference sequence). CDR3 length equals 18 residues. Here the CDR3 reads CASSPAQTFPGLGETQYF. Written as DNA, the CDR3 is TGTGCCAGCAGCCCTGCCCAGACTTTTCCCGGACTAGGGGAGACCCAGTACTTC.

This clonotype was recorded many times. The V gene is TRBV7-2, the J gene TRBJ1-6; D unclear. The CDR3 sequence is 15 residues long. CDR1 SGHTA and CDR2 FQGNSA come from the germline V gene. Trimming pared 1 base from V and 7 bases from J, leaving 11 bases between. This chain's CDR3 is CASSLGWSFNSPLHF. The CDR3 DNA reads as TGTGCCAGCAGCTTAGGTTGGAGCTTCAATTCACCCCTCCACTTT.

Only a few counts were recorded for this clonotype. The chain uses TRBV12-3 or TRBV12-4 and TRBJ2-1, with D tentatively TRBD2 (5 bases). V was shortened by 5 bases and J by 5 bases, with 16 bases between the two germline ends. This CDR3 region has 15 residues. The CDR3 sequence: CASSMDLRGNNEQFF. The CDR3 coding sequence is TGTGCCAGCAGTATGGACCTCCGGGGTAACAATGAGCAGTTCTTC.

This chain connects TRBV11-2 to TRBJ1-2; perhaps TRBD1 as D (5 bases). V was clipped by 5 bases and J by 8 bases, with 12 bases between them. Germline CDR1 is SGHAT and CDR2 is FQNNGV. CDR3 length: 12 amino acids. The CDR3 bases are TGTGCCAGCAGCCAGGGTTTAATCGGCTACACCTTC. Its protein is CASSQGLIGYTF. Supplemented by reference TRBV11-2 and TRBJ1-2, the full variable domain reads EAGVAQSPRYKIIEKRQSVAFWCNPISGHATLYWYQQILGQGPKLLIQFQNNGVVDDSQLPKDRFSAERLKGVDSTLKIQPAKLEDSAVYLCASSQGLIGYTFGSGTRLTVV.

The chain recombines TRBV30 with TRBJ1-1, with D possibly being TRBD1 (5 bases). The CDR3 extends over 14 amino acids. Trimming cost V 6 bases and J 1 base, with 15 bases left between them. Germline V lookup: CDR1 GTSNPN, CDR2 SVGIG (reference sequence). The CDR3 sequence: CACQAGRPNTEAFF. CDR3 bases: TGTGCCTGTCAAGCGGGGCGGCCGAACACTGAAGCTTTCTTT.